The clone carrying this T cell receptor beta chain has ten or more counts. The target antigen is unknown. V dropped 3 bases and J dropped 0 bases, with 5 bases sitting between them. Germline CDR1 is LNHNV and CDR2 is YYDKDF (reference sequence). The CDR3 is 13 residues long. This entry belongs to a study of neurological immune-mediated disorders. Time point described: longitudinal time-point 1 (baseline). The unsorted libraries were generated from a total of 2 million PBMCs, which had been stored in RNAlater at -80 C. Regarding the study as a whole: The most TCR clonal expansion was seen in HTLV-1-associated myelopathy, and the least was seen in multiple sclerosis, which fell below healthy controls.

The team produced cDNA through 5'RACE using 10-nucleotide random UMIs. TCRdb re-called the 5' RACE reads with MiXCR, one entry per CDR3 protein. Counted here are tens of thousands of distinct CDR3 sequences, 9.5% to 12% occurring once; the ten biggest clones make up approximately 7%. Sequenced material: PBMCs. This TCR derives from a male donor with HTLV-1-associated myelopathy (HAM/TSP). The chain combines TRBV15 with TRBJ1-2; a weak D match, TRBD1 (5 bases). As DNA, the CDR3 is TGTGCCACCAGCAGGGGACCTAACTATGGCTACACCTTC. Translation: CATSRGPNYGYTF.